These T cell receptor beta chains were read from a single sample in a study of blood T cells in healthy people across ages. Using its own MiXCR run on the 5' RACE reads, TCRdb lists one record per CDR3 protein. The top ten clones hold about 32% of a sample with hundreds of thousands of distinct CDR3 sequences, roughly 41% of them seen once. Specimen: blood. Receptors originate from a man at least 80 years old in good health. CDR3s include the opening cysteine and the closing phenylalanine or tryptophan. Fields, in order: D gene, J gene, clone size, V gene, CDR3 DNA, CDR3 protein. A D gene is named only where the DNA matches it firmly. Clone size is stated in some rows and not others, as once, few, many or a class when expanded.

D: NA
J: TRBJ2-2
size: NA
V: TRBV20-1
DNA: TGCAGTGCAGCCCCTCCGCGCCGAACCGGGGAGCTGTTTTTT
CDR3: CSAAPPRRTGELFF

D: TRBD1
J: TRBJ2-7
size: NA
V: TRBV7-9
DNA: TGTGCCAGCAGCACGGACAGGGGGCAGTACGAGCAGTACTTC
CDR3: CASSTDRGQYEQYF

D: TRBD1
J: TRBJ1-1
size: NA
V: TRBV12-3/TRBV12-4
DNA: TGTGCCAGCAGGCCGACAGGGCCGAACACTGAAGCTTTCTTT
CDR3: CASRPTGPNTEAFF

D: NA
J: TRBJ2-2
size: few
V: TRBV14
DNA: TGTGCCAGCAGCCAATTGGACAGATACACCGGGGAGCTGTTTTTT
CDR3: CASSQLDRYTGELFF

D: NA
J: TRBJ2-5
size: NA
V: TRBV6-2/TRBV6-3
DNA: TGTGCCAGCAGTGACCATGGTCGACAGCAAGAGACCCAGTACTTC
CDR3: CASSDHGRQQETQYF

D: TRBD1
J: TRBJ2-1
size: many
V: TRBV4-1
DNA: TGCGCCAGCAGCCAAGATAGGGCGGCAGGGGGCAATGAGCAGTTCTTC
CDR3: CASSQDRAAGGNEQFF

D: NA
J: TRBJ1-2
size: NA
V: TRBV7-8
DNA: TGTGCCAGCAGCTTAGGAGGGGGATCTAACTATGGCTACACCTTC
CDR3: CASSLGGGSNYGYTF

D: NA
J: TRBJ2-7
size: NA
V: TRBV6-2/TRBV6-3
DNA: TGTGCCAGCAGTTATTCCACAGGGAGAAACGAGCAGTACTTC
CDR3: CASSYSTGRNEQYF

D: NA
J: TRBJ2-7
size: NA
V: TRBV29-1
DNA: TGCAGCGTCGCCCCTTTCTCCAGCTCCTACAATGAGCAGTACTTC
CDR3: CSVAPFSSSYNEQYF

D: TRBD1
J: TRBJ2-6
size: few
V: TRBV7-2
DNA: TGTGCCAGCAGCCGAGACAGGGGAAAGTCCAACGTCCTGACTTTC
CDR3: CASSRDRGKSNVLTF

D: TRBD1
J: TRBJ1-5
size: NA
V: TRBV6-2/TRBV6-3
DNA: TGTGCCAGCAGTCCTACCCCGGGACAGGGAACTCAGCCCCAGCATTTT
CDR3: CASSPTPGQGTQPQHF

D: TRBD1
J: TRBJ2-7
size: NA
V: TRBV28
DNA: TGTGCCAGCACCCTAGGACAGGGAGTGAACAATGAGCAGTACTTC
CDR3: CASTLGQGVNNEQYF

D: NA
J: TRBJ1-2
size: NA
V: TRBV6-2/TRBV6-3
DNA: TGTGCCAGCAGATCGGGGTCTAACTATGGCTACACCTTC
CDR3: CASRSGSNYGYTF

D: NA
J: TRBJ1-1
size: NA
V: TRBV29-1
DNA: TGCAGCGTTGAAGGTGCAGTTAACACCGGATCAGGGGCTTTCTTT
CDR3: CSVEGAVNTGSGAFF

D: NA
J: TRBJ2-3
size: NA
V: TRBV29-1
DNA: TGCGGATCAGGGGACGAACAGGTGTATTTT
CDR3: CGSGDEQVYF

D: NA
J: TRBJ1-5
size: NA
V: TRBV27
DNA: TGTGCCAGCAGTTTATCGCCCCACCTCAATCAGCCCCAGCATTTT
CDR3: CASSLSPHLNQPQHF

D: NA
J: TRBJ2-2
size: NA
V: TRBV7-9
DNA: TGTGCCAGCAGCTCCCGAACCCTAGGGGGACCCGGGGAGCTGTTTTTT
CDR3: CASSSRTLGGPGELFF

D: NA
J: TRBJ2-7
size: NA
V: TRBV6-2/TRBV6-3
DNA: TGTGTCAGCTCCTCCCCGGGCGAGCAGTACTTC
CDR3: CVSSSPGEQYF

D: NA
J: TRBJ2-5
size: NA
V: TRBV9
DNA: TGTGCCAGCAGCGTAGATACGGCGACCCAGTACTTC
CDR3: CASSVDTATQYF

D: NA
J: TRBJ2-5
size: few
V: TRBV27
DNA: TGTGCCAGCAGATTATCCGGGGTGGTTCAAGAGACCCAGTACTTC
CDR3: CASRLSGVVQETQYF

D: TRBD2
J: TRBJ2-1
size: once
V: TRBV7-2
DNA: TGTGCCAGCAGCTTCGACCGACTAGCGGGAGAACACAATGAGCAGTTCTTC
CDR3: CASSFDRLAGEHNEQFF

D: NA
J: TRBJ2-7
size: few
V: TRBV12-3/TRBV12-4
DNA: TGTGCCAGCAGTTTAGCGAGCAGCTCCTACGAGCAGTACTTC
CDR3: CASSLASSSYEQYF

D: TRBD2
J: TRBJ2-1
size: NA
V: TRBV29-1
DNA: TGCAGCGCAATCGATCAAGCGGGAACTGGACATGAGCAGTTCTTC
CDR3: CSAIDQAGTGHEQFF

D: TRBD2
J: TRBJ2-7
size: NA
V: TRBV7-2
DNA: TGTGCCAGCAGCCCCGGTCTAGCGGGGGGGGACTACGAGCAGTACTTC
CDR3: CASSPGLAGGDYEQYF

D: NA
J: TRBJ1-5
size: NA
V: TRBV7-8
DNA: TGTGCCAGCAGCTTATCATCGGGACGGGATCAGCCCCAGCATTTT
CDR3: CASSLSSGRDQPQHF